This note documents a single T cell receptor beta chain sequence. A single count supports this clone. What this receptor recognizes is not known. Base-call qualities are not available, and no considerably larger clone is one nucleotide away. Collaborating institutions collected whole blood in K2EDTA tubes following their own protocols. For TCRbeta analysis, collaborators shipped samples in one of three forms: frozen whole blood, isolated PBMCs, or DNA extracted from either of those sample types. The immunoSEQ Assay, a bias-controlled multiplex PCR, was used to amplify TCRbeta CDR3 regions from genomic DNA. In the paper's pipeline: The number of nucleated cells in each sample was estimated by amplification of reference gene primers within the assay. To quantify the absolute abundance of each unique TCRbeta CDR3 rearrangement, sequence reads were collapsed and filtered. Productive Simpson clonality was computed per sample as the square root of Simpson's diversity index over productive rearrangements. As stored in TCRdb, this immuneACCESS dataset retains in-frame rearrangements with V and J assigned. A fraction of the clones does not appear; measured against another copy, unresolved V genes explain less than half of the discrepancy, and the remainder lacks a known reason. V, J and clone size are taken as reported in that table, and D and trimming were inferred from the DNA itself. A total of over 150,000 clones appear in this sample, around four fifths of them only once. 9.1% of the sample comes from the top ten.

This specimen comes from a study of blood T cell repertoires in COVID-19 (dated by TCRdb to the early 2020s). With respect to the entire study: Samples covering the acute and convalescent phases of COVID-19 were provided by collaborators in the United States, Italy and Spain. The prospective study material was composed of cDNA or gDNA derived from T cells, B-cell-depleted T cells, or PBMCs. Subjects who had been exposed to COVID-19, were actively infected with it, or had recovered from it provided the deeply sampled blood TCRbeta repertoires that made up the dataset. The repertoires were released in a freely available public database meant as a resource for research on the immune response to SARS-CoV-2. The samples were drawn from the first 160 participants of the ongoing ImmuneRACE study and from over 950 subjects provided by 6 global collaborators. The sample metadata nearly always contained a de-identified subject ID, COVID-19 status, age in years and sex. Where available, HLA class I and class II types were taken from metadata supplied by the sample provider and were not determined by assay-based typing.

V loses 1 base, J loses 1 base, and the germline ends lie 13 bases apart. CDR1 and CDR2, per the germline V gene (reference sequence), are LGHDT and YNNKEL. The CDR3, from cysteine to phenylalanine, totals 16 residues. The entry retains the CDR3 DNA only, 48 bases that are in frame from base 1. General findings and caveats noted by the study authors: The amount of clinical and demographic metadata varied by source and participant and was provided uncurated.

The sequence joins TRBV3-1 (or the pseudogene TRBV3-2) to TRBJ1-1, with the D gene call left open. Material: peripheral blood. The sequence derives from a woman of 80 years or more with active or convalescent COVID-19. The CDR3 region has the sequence CASSQGFSLTNTEAFF. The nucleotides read TGTGCCAGCAGCCAAGGTTTTAGTCTTACGAACACTGAAGCTTTCTTT.